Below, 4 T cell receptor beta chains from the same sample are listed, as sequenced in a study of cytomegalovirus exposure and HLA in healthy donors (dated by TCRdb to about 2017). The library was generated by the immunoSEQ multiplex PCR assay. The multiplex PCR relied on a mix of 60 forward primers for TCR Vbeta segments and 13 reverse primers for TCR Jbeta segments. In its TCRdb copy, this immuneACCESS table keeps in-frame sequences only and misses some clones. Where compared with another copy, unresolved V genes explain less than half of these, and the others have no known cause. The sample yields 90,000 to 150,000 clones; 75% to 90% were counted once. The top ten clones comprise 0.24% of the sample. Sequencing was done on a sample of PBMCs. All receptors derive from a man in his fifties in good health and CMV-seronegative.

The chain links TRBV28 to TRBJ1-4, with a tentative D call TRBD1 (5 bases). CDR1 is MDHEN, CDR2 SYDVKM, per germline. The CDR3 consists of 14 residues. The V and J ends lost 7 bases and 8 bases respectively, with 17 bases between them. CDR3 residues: CASTNGALKEKLFF. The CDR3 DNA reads TGTGCCAGCACCAATGGGGCCCTTAAGGAAAAACTGTTTTTT.

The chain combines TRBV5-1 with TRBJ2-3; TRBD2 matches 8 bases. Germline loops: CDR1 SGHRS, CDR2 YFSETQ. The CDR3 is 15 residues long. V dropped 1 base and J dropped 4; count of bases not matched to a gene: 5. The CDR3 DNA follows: TGCGCCAGCAGCTTGTGGCGGGAGGTAGCAGATACGCAGTATTTT. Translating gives CASSLWREVADTQYF.

CDR3 in amino acids: CASSLLGRGGLLNEQFF. Here the CDR3 DNA reads TGTGCCAGCAGCTTATTAGGGCGGGGGGGCCTATTGAATGAGCAGTTCTTC. The chain joins TRBV7-3 to TRBJ2-1, with TRBD2 identical over 9 bases. After removal of 2 bases from V and 7 bases from J, the junction contained 12 bases not matched to a gene. The germline CDR1 and CDR2 sequences are SGHTA and FQGTGA. The CDR3 runs 17 residues.

The CDR3 loop is CASSLSAGVEDTQYF. The CDR3 region has the DNA TGTGCCAGCAGTTTATCAGCGGGGGTGGAAGATACGCAGTATTTT. The chain has TRBV27 and TRBJ2-3; 8 positions agree with TRBD2. CDR1 MNHEY and CDR2 SMNVEV come from the germline V gene (reference sequence). This CDR3 is 15 amino acids long. V was pared by 0 bases and J by 5 bases, with 4 bases of the junction left unmatched.